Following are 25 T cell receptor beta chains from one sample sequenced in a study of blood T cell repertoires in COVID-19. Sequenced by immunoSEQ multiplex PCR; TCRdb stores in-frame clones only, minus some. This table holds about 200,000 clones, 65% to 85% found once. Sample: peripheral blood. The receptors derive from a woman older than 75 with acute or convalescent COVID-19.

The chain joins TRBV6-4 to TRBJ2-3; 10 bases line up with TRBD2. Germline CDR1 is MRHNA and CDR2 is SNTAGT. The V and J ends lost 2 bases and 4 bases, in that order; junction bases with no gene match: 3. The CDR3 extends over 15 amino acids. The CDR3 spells CASSDGLAGADTQYF. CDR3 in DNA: TGTGCCAGCAGTGACGGTCTAGCGGGGGCAGATACGCAGTATTTT.

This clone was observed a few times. This chain's CDR3 is CASSLGGQGRETQYF. The CDR3 DNA reads as TGTGCCAGCAGCTTGGGGGGACAGGGCCGGGAGACCCAGTACTTC. V and J are TRBV5-8 and TRBJ2-5, with 9 bases that match TRBD1. Germline values: CDR1 SGHTS, CDR2 YDEGEE. With V trimmed by 0 bases and J by 5 bases, 5 bases remained unmatched. The CDR3 is 15 residues long.

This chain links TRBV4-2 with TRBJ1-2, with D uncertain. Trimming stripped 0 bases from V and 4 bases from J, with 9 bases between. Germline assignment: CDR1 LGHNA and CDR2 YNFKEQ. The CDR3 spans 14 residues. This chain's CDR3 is CASSQESSLYGYTF. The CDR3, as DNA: TGTGCCAGCAGCCAAGAATCCTCCCTCTATGGCTACACCTTC.

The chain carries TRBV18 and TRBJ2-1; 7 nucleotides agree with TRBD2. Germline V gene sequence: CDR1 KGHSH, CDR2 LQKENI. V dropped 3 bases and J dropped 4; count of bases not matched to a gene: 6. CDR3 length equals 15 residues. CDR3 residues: CASSPGLAAYNEQFF. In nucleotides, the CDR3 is TGTGCCAGCTCACCGGGCCTAGCGGCTTACAATGAGCAGTTCTTC.

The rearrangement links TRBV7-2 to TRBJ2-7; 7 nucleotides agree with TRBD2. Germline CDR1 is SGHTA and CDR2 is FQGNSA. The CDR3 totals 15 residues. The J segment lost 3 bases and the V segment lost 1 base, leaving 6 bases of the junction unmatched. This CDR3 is CASSLVGEGIYEQYF. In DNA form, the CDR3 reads TGTGCCAGCAGCTTAGTTGGGGAGGGGATCTACGAGCAGTACTTC.

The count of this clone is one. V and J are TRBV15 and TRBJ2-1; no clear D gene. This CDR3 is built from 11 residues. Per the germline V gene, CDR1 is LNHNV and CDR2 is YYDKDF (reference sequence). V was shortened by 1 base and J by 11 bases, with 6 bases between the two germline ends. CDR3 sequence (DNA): TGTGCCACCAGCAGAGGTCTCCAGCAGTTCTTC. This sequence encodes CATSRGLQQFF.

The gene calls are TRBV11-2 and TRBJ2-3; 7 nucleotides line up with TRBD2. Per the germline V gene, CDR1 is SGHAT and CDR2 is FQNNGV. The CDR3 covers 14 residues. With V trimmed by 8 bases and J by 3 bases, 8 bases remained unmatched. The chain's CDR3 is CASSVGGGTDTQYF. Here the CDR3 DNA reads TGTGCCAGCTCCGTGGGGGGAGGGACAGATACGCAGTATTTT.

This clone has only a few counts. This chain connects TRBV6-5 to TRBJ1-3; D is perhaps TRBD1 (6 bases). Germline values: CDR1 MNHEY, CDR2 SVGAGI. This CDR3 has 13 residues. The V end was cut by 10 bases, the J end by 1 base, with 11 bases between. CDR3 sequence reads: CATHRASGNTIYF. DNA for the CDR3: TGTGCCACCCACAGGGCGTCTGGAAACACCATATATTTT.

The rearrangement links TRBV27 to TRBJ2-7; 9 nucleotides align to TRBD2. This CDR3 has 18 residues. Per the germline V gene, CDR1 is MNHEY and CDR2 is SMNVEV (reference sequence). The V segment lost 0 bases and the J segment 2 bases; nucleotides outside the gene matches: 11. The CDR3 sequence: CASSLSTGLAGRTYEQYF. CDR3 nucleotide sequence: TGTGCCAGCAGTTTATCGACTGGTCTAGCGGGAAGAACCTACGAGCAGTACTTC.

CDR3 residues: CASSFVPGFGEQYF. In DNA, the CDR3 is TGTGCCAGCAGTTTCGTGCCAGGGTTTGGCGAGCAGTACTTC. The chain has TRBV28 and TRBJ2-7, with a possible D match to TRBD1 (5 bases). Trimming pared 3 bases from V and 6 bases from J, leaving 15 bases between. Germline V gene sequence: CDR1 MDHEN, CDR2 SYDVKM. The CDR3 runs 14 residues.

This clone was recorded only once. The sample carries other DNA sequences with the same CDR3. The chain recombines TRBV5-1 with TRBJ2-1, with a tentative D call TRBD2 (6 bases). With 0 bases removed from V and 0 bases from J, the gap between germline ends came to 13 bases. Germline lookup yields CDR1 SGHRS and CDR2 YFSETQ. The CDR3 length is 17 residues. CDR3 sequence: CASSLAGGPSSYNEQFF. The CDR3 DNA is TGCGCCAGCAGCTTGGCCGGGGGACCAAGCTCCTACAATGAGCAGTTCTTC.

CDR3 region: CASSSIRQGVGYGYTF. Written as DNA, the CDR3 is TGTGCCAGCAGTTCCATCCGACAGGGGGTAGGGTATGGCTACACCTTC. The chain joins TRBV27 to TRBJ1-2, with 9 nucleotides matching TRBD1. With V trimmed by 4 bases and J by 5 bases, 11 bases remained unmatched. There are 16 residues in the CDR3. CDR1 and CDR2 (germline): MNHEY, SMNVEV (reference sequence).

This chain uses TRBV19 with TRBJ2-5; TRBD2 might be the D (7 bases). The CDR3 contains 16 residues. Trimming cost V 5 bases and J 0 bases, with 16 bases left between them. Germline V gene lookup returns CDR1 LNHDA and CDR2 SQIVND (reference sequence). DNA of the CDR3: TGTGCCAGTAGTTACAAACAGGGAGGGTACCAAGAGACCCAGTACTTC. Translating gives CASSYKQGGYQETQYF.

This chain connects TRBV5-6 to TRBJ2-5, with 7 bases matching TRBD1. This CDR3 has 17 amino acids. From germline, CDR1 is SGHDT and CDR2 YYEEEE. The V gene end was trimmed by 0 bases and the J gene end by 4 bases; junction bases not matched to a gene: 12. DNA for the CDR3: TGTGCCAGCAGCTTGGGACAGGGAAGGGGTTTTAGAGAGACCCAGTACTTC. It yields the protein CASSLGQGRGFRETQYF.

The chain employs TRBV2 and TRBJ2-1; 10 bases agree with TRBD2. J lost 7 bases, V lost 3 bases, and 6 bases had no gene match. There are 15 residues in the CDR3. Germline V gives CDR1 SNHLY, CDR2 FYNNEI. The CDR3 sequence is CASSDRSGRVNEQFF. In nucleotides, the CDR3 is TGTGCCAGCAGTGATCGAAGCGGGAGGGTTAATGAGCAGTTCTTC.

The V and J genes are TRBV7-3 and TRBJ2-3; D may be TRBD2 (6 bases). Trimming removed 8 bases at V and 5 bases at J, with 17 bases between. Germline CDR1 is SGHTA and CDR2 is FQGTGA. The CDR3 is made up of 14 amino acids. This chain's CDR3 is CASGNGGVGDTQYF. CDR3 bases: TGTGCCAGCGGAAACGGAGGGGTTGGAGATACGCAGTATTTT.

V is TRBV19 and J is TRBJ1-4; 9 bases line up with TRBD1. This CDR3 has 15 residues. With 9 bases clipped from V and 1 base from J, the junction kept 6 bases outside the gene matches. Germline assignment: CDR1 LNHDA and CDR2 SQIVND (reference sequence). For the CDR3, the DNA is TGTGCCAGCTGGGACAGGGCTGGAACTAATGAAAAACTGTTTTTT. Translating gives CASWDRAGTNEKLFF.

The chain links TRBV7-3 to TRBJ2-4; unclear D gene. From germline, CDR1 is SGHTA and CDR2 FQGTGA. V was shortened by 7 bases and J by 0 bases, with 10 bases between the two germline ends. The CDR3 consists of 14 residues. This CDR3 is CASNTPLAKNIQYF. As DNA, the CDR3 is TGTGCCAGCAACACACCGTTAGCCAAAAACATTCAGTACTTC.

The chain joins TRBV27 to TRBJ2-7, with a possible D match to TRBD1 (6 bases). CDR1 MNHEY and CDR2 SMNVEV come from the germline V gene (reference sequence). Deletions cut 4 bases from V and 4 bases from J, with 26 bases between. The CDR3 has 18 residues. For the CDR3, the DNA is TGTGCCAGCAGTTCACAGGGTTTGTATGCGGAAAATCTTTACGAGCAGTACTTC. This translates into CASSSQGLYAENLYEQYF.

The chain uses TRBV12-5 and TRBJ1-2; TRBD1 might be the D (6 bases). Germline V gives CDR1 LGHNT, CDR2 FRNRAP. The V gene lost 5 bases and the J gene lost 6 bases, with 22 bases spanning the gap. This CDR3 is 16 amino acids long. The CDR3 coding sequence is TGTGCTAGTGGTCTGGACAGCGGTTACGCAACTGATGGCTACACCTTC. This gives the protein CASGLDSGYATDGYTF.

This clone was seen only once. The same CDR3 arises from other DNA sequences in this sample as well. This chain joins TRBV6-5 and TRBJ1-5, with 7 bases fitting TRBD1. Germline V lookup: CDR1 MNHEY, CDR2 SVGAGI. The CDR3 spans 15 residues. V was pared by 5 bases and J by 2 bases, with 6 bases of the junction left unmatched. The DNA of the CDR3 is TGTGCCAGCAGTCTTGGCAGGGGGGGCAATCAGCCCCAGCATTTT. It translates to CASSLGRGGNQPQHF.

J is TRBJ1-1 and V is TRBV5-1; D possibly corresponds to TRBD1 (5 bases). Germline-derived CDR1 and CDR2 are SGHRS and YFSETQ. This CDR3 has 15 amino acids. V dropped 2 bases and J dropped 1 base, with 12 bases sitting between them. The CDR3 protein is CASSLWGRENTEAFF. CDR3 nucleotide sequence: TGCGCCAGCAGCTTATGGGGCAGGGAGAACACTGAAGCTTTCTTT.

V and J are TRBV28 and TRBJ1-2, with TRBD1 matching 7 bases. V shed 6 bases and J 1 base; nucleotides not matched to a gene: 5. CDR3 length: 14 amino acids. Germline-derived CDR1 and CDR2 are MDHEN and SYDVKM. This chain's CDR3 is CASSRTGVNYGYTF. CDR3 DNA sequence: TGTGCCAGCAGCCGGACAGGAGTTAACTATGGCTACACCTTC.

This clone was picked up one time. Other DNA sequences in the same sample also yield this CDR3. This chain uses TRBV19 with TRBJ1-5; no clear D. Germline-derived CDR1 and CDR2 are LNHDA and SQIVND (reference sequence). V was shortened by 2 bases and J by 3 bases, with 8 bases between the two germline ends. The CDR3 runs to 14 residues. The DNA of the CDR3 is TGTGCCAGTAGTATAACGGGTGACAATCAGCCCCAGCATTTT. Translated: CASSITGDNQPQHF.

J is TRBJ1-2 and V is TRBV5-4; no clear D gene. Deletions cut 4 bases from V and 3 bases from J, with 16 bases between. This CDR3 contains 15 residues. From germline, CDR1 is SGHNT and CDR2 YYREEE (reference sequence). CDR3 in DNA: TGTGCCAGCAGCGTATCGGGAGGGTTTGACTATGGCTACACCTTC. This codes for CASSVSGGFDYGYTF.